A single sample gave rise to the 14 T cell receptor beta chains below, sequenced in a study of blood T cell repertoires in COVID-19. Profiling relied on immunoSEQ multiplex PCR, and the TCRdb table lists in-frame clones only, not all of them. The sample lists approximately 99,000 clones, about four fifths seen once, with about 4% in the top ten. The material sequenced was peripheral blood. Every receptor here comes from a woman between 65 and 79 years old with acute or convalescent COVID-19.

V usage is TRBV7-2 and J usage is TRBJ1-3; tentatively, D is TRBD1 (5 bases). Between the trimmed V and J ends, which lost 1 base and 4 bases, there was a span of 17 bases. Per germline, CDR1 SGHTA and CDR2 FQGNSA. CDR3 length: 17 amino acids. CDR3 coding DNA: TGTGCCAGCAGCTTAGGGTATGGGGCACCTAGGGGAAACACCATATATTTT. It encodes CASSLGYGAPRGNTIYF.

CDR3 in DNA: TGTGCCAGCAGCCGGAGGATCGGGGGATATAGCAATCAGCCCCAGCATTTT. Amino acids: CASSRRIGGYSNQPQHF. J is TRBJ1-5 and V is TRBV5-6; TRBD1 might be the D (5 bases). Germline CDR1 reads SGHDT; CDR2 reads YYEEEE. The V and J ends lost 4 bases and 0 bases respectively, with 17 bases between them. The CDR3 has 17 residues.

CDR3 in DNA: TGTGCCAGCAGCGTAGTGCCCAGGCTCATCACCGGGGAGCTGTTTTTT. Translating it yields CASSVVPRLITGELFF. The V call is TRBV9, the J call TRBJ2-2; D not certain. The CDR3 runs to 16 residues. V lost 0 bases to trimming and J lost 4 bases, with 13 bases between them. Germline CDR1 and CDR2: SGDLS and YYNGEE.

This rearrangement joins TRBV6-5 to TRBJ1-5; TRBD1 matches at 7 bases. In germline, CDR1 is MNHEY, CDR2 SVGAGI. The CDR3 has 15 amino acids. J lost 0 bases, V lost 8 bases, and 7 bases had no gene match. In DNA, the CDR3 is TGTGCCAGCTCCGGGACAGATTATAGCAATCAGCCCCAGCATTTT. Residues: CASSGTDYSNQPQHF.

V usage is TRBV19 and J usage is TRBJ2-7; TRBD1 is a possible D gene (6 bases). Germline V gene sequence: CDR1 LNHDA, CDR2 SQIVND (reference sequence). The CDR3 is 15 residues long. V was shortened by 2 bases and J by 5 bases, with 16 bases between the two germline ends. The CDR3 nucleotides are TGTGCCAGTAGTATAAAGGGAGACAGGAGGAACGAGCAGTACTTC. It specifies CASSIKGDRRNEQYF.

This sequence joins TRBV18 and TRBJ2-7; tentatively, D is TRBD2 (5 bases). Germline lookup yields CDR1 KGHSH and CDR2 LQKENI. There are 13 residues in the CDR3. V shed 6 bases and J shed 5 bases, with 14 bases lying between them. The CDR3 spells CASSLAGMDEQYV. The CDR3 DNA sequence: TGTGCCAGCTCCCTCGCGGGTATGGACGAGCAGTACGTC.

The chain joins TRBV20-1 to TRBJ1-5; tentative D call: TRBD1 (5 bases). The CDR3 has 14 amino acids. V dropped 3 bases and J dropped 4 bases, with 13 bases sitting between them. Germline loops: CDR1 DFQATT, CDR2 SNEGSKA (reference sequence). CDR3 bases: TGCAGTGCTAGTGACGGGGGAAGTAATCAGCCCCAGCATTTT. Amino acid sequence: CSASDGGSNQPQHF.

This chain links TRBV5-1 with TRBJ1-5, with 8 bases matching TRBD1. With V trimmed by 4 bases and J by 5 bases, 5 bases remained unmatched. In germline, CDR1 is SGHRS, CDR2 YFSETQ. CDR3 length: 14 residues. For the CDR3, the DNA is TGCGCCAGCAGCGCTACAGGGGGGCATCAGCCCCAGCATTTT. The encoded protein is CASSATGGHQPQHF.

The V call is TRBV6-6, the J call TRBJ1-3; a weak D match, TRBD1 (6 bases). The germline CDR1 and CDR2 sequences are MNHNY and SVGAGI (reference sequence). The CDR3 runs 14 residues. V was clipped by 7 bases and J by 0 bases, with 10 bases between them. DNA of the CDR3: TGTGCCAGCAACATGGACAGCTCTGGAAACACCATATATTTT. Residues: CASNMDSSGNTIYF.

The chain carries TRBV28 and TRBJ2-3, with 8 bases that match TRBD2. Germline V lookup: CDR1 MDHEN, CDR2 SYDVKM. CDR3 length: 16 residues. V was pared by 3 bases and J by 0 bases, with 5 bases of the junction left unmatched. This chain's CDR3 is CASSFPPSGSTDTQYF. DNA for the CDR3: TGTGCCAGCAGTTTCCCCCCTAGCGGGAGCACAGATACGCAGTATTTT.

The chain has TRBV5-4 and TRBJ2-7, with 11 bases aligning to TRBD2. V gave up 4 bases and J gave up 2 bases; unmatched junction bases: 8. Germline V CDR1 and CDR2: SGHNT, YYREEE (reference sequence). The CDR3 is 16 residues long. CDR3 loop: CASSPRTSGPPYEQYF. CDR3 nucleotides: TGTGCCAGCAGCCCCAGGACTAGCGGGCCCCCCTACGAGCAGTACTTC.

The CDR3 region is CASRFLAGGTDTQYF. The CDR3 coding sequence is TGCGCCAGCAGGTTTCTAGCGGGAGGCACAGATACGCAGTATTTT. This chain joins TRBV5-1 and TRBJ2-3, with 10 bases lining up with TRBD2. CDR3 size: 15 residues. Per the germline V gene, CDR1 is SGHRS and CDR2 is YFSETQ. With V trimmed by 5 bases and J by 1 base, 4 bases remained unmatched.

V and J are TRBV2 and TRBJ1-2; D is undetermined. V was cut by 3 bases and J by 4 bases, with 3 bases left in between. The CDR3 is 11 residues long. Germline V gene lookup returns CDR1 SNHLY and CDR2 FYNNEI. As DNA, the CDR3 is TGTGCCAGCAGTGACAGCTATGGCTACACCTTC. This codes for CASSDSYGYTF.

The gene calls are TRBV28 and TRBJ1-6; 7 bases align to TRBD1. The CDR3 extends over 14 amino acids. Germline CDR1 MDHEN, CDR2 SYDVKM. Unmatched junction bases numbered 3, after V lost 5 bases and J lost 5 bases. CDR3 protein: CASSPGTDNSPLHF. The CDR3, as DNA: TGTGCCAGCAGTCCGGGGACAGATAATTCACCCCTCCACTTT.